The following is a T cell receptor (beta chain) sequence with its context. Patients had newly diagnosed, untreated stage II-IVA oral cavity squamous cell carcinoma. Patients had HPV-negative, locally advanced oral cavity squamous cell carcinoma. No culture or expansion preceded analysis of these blood cells. Germline loops: CDR1 LGHNA, CDR2 YNFKEQ. The germline V and J ends were trimmed by 4 bases and 6 bases, with 15 bases remaining between them. The CDR3 has 14 residues. Data came from immunoSEQ multiplex PCR; TCRdb stores just in-frame clones and leaves some out. Seen here are 15,000 or so clones, roughly two thirds observed once, and the top ten hold 2% to 2.5%. This entry belongs to a study of neoadjuvant anti-PD-1 for oral cavity cancer. Background on the study: Nivolumab at 3 mg/kg was mostly given biweekly, three to four doses, pre-surgery.

This clonotype was obtained from a person aged 40 to 85 with oral cavity squamous cell carcinoma. Material: PBMCs, obtained before nivolumab (anti-PD-1) treatment. The chain uses TRBV4-2 and TRBJ1-1; possible D gene TRBD1, 5 bases. The CDR3 DNA sequence: TGTGCCAGCAGCCCGACGCGAGGGGCGCCTGAAGCTTTCTTT. Protein: CASSPTRGAPEAFF.